Listed below are T cell receptor beta chains from one sample, sequenced in a study of cytomegalovirus exposure and HLA in healthy donors. The data were produced by immunoSEQ multiplex PCR, yet TCRdb's version contains in-frame clones alone and is incomplete. The data show more than 90,000 clones, with around four fifths seen just once and approximately 4% held by the top ten. Sequencing was done on a sample of PBMCs. Every receptor here comes from a middle-aged woman in good health and CMV-seropositive. Each CDR3 is given with its conserved first and last residue.

cdr3_length,j_call,v_call,cdr3_aa
17,TRBJ1-3,TRBV5-5,CASSLLSQGQSGNTIYF
14,TRBJ2-5,TRBV4-2,CASSQPGLQETQYF
13,TRBJ2-7,TRBV28,CASWTGNTYEQYF
12,TRBJ2-7,TRBV2,CASSEVGGQQYF
16,TRBJ2-5,TRBV2,CASNPSVHVVQETQYF
17,TRBJ2-3,TRBV19,CASSIRTSGTGTDTQYF
17,TRBJ2-6,TRBV7-3,CASSYRTGGGGANVLTF
15,TRBJ2-2,TRBV18,CASSPLAGASGELFF
17,TRBJ2-1,TRBV6-4,CASSESKTSGVYNEQFF
14,TRBJ2-7,TRBV5-1,CASSYLAGGHEQYF
11,TRBJ2-1,TRBV2,CASPGRNEQFF
15,TRBJ2-1,TRBV6-6,CASSAPGQGMNEQFF
13,TRBJ2-7,TRBV14,CASSQDYRAGQYF
14,TRBJ2-7,TRBV15,CATSKGPSRGEQYF
16,TRBJ2-2,TRBV18,CASSPQTLAVAGELFF
16,TRBJ2-1,TRBV5-4,CASSWERGNSYNEQFF
14,TRBJ2-5,TRBV27,CASSRSGTVETQYF
14,TRBJ2-2,TRBV7-9,CASSWAGVTGELFF
15,TRBJ1-5,TRBV6-6,CASSRQGWGNQPQHF
20,TRBJ2-2,TRBV27,CASSSYLAGGQYRRPGELFF
14,TRBJ2-5,TRBV19,CASSGQGMRETQYF
13,TRBJ2-1,TRBV9,CASSQGINNEQFF
16,TRBJ2-1,TRBV18,CASSPRVAGESDEQFF
14,TRBJ2-5,TRBV6-1,CASSLEGRGETQYF
16,TRBJ2-7,TRBV2,CASKVEPGLAAYEQYF
16,TRBJ2-5,TRBV27,CASSSSGQGRGETQYF
18,TRBJ2-7,TRBV5-5,CASSLWAKGQLSSYEQYF
13,TRBJ1-5,TRBV15,CATSRGTQGRAHF
16,TRBJ2-1,TRBV7-6,CASSLGLAGGYNEQFF
14,TRBJ2-2,TRBV11-2,CASSSSGGLGELFF
14,TRBJ2-6,TRBV28,CASSTGTGANVLTF
14,TRBJ1-2,TRBV14,CASSPRTDSRGYTF
15,TRBJ2-7,TRBV28,CASRLTGSGRYEQYF
16,TRBJ2-3,TRBV9,CASSFAAGGWADTQYF
17,TRBJ2-3,TRBV10-3,CAISGRLAGGQTDTQYF
16,TRBJ1-4,TRBV27,CASSLSRGAANEKLFF
15,TRBJ1-6,TRBV6-5,CASSPGTVGNSPLHF
13,TRBJ2-3,TRBV28,CAARDRGRHTQYF
14,TRBJ2-5,TRBV9,CASSVLPSAETQYF
15,TRBJ2-1,TRBV9,CASSVVALPYNEQFF
14,TRBJ2-5,TRBV28,CASSLGTTPWEQYF
15,TRBJ2-3,TRBV18,CASSPLREGKDTQYF
13,TRBJ2-3,TRBV29-1,CSVADLSTDTQYF
16,TRBJ2-7,TRBV7-9,CASSLTGSYSSYEQYF
13,TRBJ2-5,TRBV27,CASSLTRIGTQYF
15,TRBJ2-1,TRBV7-9,CASSLGGQGMNEQFF
15,TRBJ1-1,TRBV5-6,CASRYSGQGVLRAFF
17,TRBJ1-1,TRBV11-2,CASSLSSRGHGNTEAFF
14,TRBJ1-4,TRBV4-1,CASSQVRDGRKLFF
15,TRBJ2-5,TRBV6-5,CASSYSRSKGETQYF
16,TRBJ2-2,TRBV5-1,CASSLNSRGNTGELFF